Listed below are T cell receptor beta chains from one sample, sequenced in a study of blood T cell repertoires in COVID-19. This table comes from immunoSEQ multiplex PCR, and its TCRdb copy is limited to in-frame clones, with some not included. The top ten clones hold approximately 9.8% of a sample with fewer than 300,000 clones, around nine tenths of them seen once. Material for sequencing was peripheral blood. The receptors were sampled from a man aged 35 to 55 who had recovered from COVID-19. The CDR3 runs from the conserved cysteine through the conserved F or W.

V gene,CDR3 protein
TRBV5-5,CASSSIPRANTGELFF
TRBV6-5,CAASPRGAGEQYF
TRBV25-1,CASSDPGLNSPLHF
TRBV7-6,CASSVGLAGATYNEQFF
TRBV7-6,CASSLVAVNTGELFF
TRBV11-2,CASSRTAADYGYTF
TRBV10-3,CAISAQGGYNEQFF
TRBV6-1,CASSDQWDSPRGYTF
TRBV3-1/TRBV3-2,CASSQATAPGGYTF
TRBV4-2,CASSQVNERGRSGYTF
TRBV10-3,CAISAGQGGGGEQFF
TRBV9,CASSPWGSGGYNEQFF
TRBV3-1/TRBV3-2,CASSQDLTGGLNSPLHF
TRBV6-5,CASSYGEGTYEQYF
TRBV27,CASSLLGLGKYEQYF
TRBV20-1,CSASELAGGPEQYF
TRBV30,CAWSRGTGRREKLFF
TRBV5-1,CASSRIGDGELFF
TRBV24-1,CATSDPPGQEYNEQFF
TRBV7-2,CASSLQGEKLFF
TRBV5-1,CASSGGPQETQYF
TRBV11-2,CASSLGEAGGYTF
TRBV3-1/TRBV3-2,CASSGGHRGEVRTDTQYF
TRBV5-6,CASSLAAGGQDSYEQYF
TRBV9,CASSVGVSGANVLTF
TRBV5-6,CASSLSPVPQPQHF
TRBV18,CASSPPGGGAYNEQFF